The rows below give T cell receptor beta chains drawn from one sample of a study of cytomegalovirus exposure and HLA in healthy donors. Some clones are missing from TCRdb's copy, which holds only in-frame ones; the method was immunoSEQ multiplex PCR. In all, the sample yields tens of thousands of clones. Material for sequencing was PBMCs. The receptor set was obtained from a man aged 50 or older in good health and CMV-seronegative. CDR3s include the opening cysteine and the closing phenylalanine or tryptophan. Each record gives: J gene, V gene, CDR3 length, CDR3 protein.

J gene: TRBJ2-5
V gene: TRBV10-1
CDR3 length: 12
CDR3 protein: CASIAGAETQYF

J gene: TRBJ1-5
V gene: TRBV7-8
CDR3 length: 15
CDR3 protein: CASSSQGLGNQPQHF

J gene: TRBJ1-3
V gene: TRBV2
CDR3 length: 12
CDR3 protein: CATATSGNTIYF

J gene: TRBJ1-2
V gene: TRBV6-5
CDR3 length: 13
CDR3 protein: CASSDREEYGYTF

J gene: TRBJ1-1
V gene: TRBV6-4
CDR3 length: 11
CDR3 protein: CASRGQGEAFF

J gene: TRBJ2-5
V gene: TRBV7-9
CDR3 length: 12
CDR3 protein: CASSLVRETQYF

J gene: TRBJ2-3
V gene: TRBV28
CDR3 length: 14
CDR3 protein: CASGGGTSTDTQYF

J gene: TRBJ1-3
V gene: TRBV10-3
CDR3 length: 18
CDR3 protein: CAISESLGQGSSGNTIYF

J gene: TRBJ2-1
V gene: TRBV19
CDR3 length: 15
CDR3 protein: CASSIDGGARNEQFF

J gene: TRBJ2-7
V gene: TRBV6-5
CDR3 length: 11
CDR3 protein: CASRGFYEQYF

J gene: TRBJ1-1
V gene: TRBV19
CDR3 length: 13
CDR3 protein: CASSISLNTEAFF

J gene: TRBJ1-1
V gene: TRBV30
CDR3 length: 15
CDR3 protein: CARARRGTLNTEAFF

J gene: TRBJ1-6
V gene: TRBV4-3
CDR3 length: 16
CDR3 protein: CASSQEPSGENSPLHF

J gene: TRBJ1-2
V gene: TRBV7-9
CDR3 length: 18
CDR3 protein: CASSLYPPRTATDYGYTF

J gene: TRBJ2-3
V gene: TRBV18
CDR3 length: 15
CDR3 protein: CASSPREESTDTQYF

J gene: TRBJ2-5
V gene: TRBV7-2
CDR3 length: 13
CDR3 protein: CASSRDRQETQYF

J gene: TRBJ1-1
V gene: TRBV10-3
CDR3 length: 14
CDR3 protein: CAISTTDQVLKAFF

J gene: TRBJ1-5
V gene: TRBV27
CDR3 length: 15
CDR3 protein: CASSLFTGVNQPQHF

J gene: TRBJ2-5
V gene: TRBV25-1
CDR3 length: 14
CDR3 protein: CASSVWGEQETQYF

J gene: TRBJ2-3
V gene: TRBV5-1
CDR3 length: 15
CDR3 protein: CASSWGQTSTDTQYF

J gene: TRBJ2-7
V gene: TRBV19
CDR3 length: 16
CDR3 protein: CASSMPGTGRPYEQYF

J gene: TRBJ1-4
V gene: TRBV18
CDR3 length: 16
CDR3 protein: CASSPENGPGGEKLFF

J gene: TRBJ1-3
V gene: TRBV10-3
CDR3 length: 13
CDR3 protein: CAITQGSGNTIYF

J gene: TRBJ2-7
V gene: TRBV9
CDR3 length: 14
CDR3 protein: CASSGRDSAYEQYF

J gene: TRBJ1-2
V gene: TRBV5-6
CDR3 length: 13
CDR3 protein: CASRWSVNYGYTF

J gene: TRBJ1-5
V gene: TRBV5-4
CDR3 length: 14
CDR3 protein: CASSQDIGNQPQHF

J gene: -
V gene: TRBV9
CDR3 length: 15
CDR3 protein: CASSPTGTGDYEQYF

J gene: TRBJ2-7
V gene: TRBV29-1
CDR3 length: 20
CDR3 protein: CSVGGGQGGQGPFRSDEQYF

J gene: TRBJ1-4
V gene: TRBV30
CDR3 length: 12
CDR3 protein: CALTAGNEKLFF

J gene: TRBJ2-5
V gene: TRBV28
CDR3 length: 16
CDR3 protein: CASSLSLGGGQETQYF

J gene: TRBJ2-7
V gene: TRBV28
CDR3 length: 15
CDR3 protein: CASSTTRGGLYEQYF

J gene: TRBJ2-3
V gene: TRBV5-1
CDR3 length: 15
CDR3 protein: CASSLYAVVSDTQYF

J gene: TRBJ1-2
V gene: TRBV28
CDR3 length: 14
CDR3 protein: CASSIPQGDYGYTF

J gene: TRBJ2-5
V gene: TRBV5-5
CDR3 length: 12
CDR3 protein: CASSHLRETQYF

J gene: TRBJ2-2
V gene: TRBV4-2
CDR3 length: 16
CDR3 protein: CASSQDRDTNTGELFF

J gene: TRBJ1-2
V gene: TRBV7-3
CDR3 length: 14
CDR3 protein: CASSFGDRGYGYTF

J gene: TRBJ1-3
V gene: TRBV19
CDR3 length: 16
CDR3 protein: CASRPQVGAPGNTIYF

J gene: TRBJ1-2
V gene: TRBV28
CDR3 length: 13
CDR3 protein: CASYTRDRDGYTF

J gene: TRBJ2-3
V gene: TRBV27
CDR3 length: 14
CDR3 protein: CASSDRTQTDTQYF

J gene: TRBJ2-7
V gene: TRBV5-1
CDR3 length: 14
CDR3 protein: CASSSRSSVYEQYF

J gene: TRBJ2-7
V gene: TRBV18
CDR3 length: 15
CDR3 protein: CASSPPTGIPYEQYF

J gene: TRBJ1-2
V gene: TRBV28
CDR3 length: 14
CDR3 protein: CASRLGAVGYGYTF

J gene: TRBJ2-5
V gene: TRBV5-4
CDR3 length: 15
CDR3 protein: CASSKQGAGQETQYF

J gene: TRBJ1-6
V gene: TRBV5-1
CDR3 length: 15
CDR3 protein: CASSNQGFYNSPLHF

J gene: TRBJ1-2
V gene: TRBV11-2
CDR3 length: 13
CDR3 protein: CASSPTGLYGYTF